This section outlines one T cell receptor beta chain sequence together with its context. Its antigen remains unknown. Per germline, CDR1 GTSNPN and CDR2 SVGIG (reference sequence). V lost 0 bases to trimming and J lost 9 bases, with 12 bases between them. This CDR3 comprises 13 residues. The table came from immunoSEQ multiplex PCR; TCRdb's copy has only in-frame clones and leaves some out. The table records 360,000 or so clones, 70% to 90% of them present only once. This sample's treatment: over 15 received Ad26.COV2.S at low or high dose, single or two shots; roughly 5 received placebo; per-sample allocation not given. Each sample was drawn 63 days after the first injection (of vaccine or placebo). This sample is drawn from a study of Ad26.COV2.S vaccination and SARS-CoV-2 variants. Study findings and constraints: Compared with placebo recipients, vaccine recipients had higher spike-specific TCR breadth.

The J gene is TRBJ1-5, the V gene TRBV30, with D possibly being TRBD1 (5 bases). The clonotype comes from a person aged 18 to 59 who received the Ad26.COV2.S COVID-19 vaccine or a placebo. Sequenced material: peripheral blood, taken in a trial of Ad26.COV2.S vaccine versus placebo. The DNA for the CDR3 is TGTGCCTGGAGTGTATCAGGCCAGGGGCCCCAGCATTTT. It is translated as CAWSVSGQGPQHF. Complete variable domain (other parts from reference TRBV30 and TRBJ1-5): SQTIHQWPATLVQPVGSPLSLECTVEGTSNPNLYWYRQAAGRGLQLLFYSVGIGQISSEVPQNLSASRPQDRQFILSSKKLLLSDSGFYLCAWSVSGQGPQHFGDGTRLSIL.